The rows below give T cell receptor beta chains drawn from one sample of a study of T cell repertoires in cytomegalovirus infection. Each CDR3 protein gets one entry after TCRdb re-called the reads with MiXCR. The sample has 350,000 to 450,000 distinct CDR3 sequences; 18% are singletons. The sequencing sample was made of PBMCs. The receptors were gathered from a human donor in good health (CMV status not recorded). Some clones in this sample may be carry-over from other donors' samples. CDR3s include the opening cysteine and the closing phenylalanine or tryptophan. Each record gives: CDR3 DNA, CDR3 protein, J gene, V gene, clone size, D gene. The D gene is left open where the match is weak. Rows may omit the clone size; those that give it use once, few, many or a size class.

CDR3nt: TGTGCCAGCAAATTGGGGGGGCTCGGAGGGACGACTAATGAAAAACTGTTTTTT; CDR3aa: CASKLGGLGGTTNEKLFF; j_gene: TRBJ1-4; v_gene: TRBV28; abundance: many; d_gene: -
CDR3nt: TGTGCCAGCAGCTTTTCGGGAAAAGCGTACTTC; CDR3aa: CASSFSGKAYF; j_gene: TRBJ2-5; v_gene: TRBV11-2; abundance: many; d_gene: -
CDR3nt: TGTGCCAGCAGTTACTCAACAGGGTTGGATGGCTACACCTTC; CDR3aa: CASSYSTGLDGYTF; j_gene: TRBJ1-2; v_gene: TRBV6-5; abundance: few; d_gene: -
CDR3nt: TGCAGTGCCCAACTCTTCTACGAGCAGTACTTC; CDR3aa: CSAQLFYEQYF; j_gene: TRBJ2-7; v_gene: TRBV20-1; abundance: few; d_gene: -
CDR3nt: TGCAGTGGGGTAAAGAGACCCCCAGATACGCAGTATTTT; CDR3aa: CSGVKRPPDTQYF; j_gene: TRBJ2-3; v_gene: TRBV20-1; abundance: few; d_gene: -
CDR3nt: TGTGCCAGTAGGCCCAGGAGCCTAAACACCGGGGAGCTGTTTTTT; CDR3aa: CASRPRSLNTGELFF; j_gene: TRBJ2-2; v_gene: TRBV19; abundance: few; d_gene: -
CDR3nt: TGTGCCTGGAGTGCCGGGACAGGGAACTATGAAGCTTTCTTT; CDR3aa: CAWSAGTGNYEAFF; j_gene: TRBJ1-1; v_gene: TRBV30; abundance: -; d_gene: TRBD1
CDR3nt: TGTGCCAGCAGCTCGTTGACTAGCCCAGATACGCAGTATTTT; CDR3aa: CASSSLTSPDTQYF; j_gene: TRBJ2-3; v_gene: TRBV7-2; abundance: -; d_gene: TRBD2
CDR3nt: TGTGCCAGCAGCGGGCAGGGGAGGCCTGAAGCTTTCTTT; CDR3aa: CASSGQGRPEAFF; j_gene: TRBJ1-1; v_gene: TRBV7-9; abundance: few; d_gene: -
CDR3nt: TGTGCCTCCAAGGAGAGGGCAAACACCGGGGAGCTGTTTTTT; CDR3aa: CASKERANTGELFF; j_gene: TRBJ2-2; v_gene: TRBV7-2; abundance: few; d_gene: -
CDR3nt: TGTGCCAGCAGCCATACTAGCGGGAGTCACAATGAGCAGTTCTTC; CDR3aa: CASSHTSGSHNEQFF; j_gene: TRBJ2-1; v_gene: TRBV3-1; abundance: -; d_gene: TRBD2
CDR3nt: TGTGCCTGGAGCTGGGAGGCTTACGAGCAGTACTTC; CDR3aa: CAWSWEAYEQYF; j_gene: TRBJ2-7; v_gene: TRBV30; abundance: few; d_gene: -
CDR3nt: TGTGCCAGCAGCCGGACAGGGGGGAACACTGAAGCTTTCTTT; CDR3aa: CASSRTGGNTEAFF; j_gene: TRBJ1-1; v_gene: TRBV12-3/TRBV12-4; abundance: few; d_gene: TRBD1
CDR3nt: TGTGCCAGCAGTTACTCGGGGGGAATCGGCAATGAGCAGTTCTTC; CDR3aa: CASSYSGGIGNEQFF; j_gene: TRBJ2-1; v_gene: TRBV6-5; abundance: -; d_gene: -
CDR3nt: TGTGCCAGGGGGGATGGGCCCTACGAGCAGTACTTC; CDR3aa: CARGDGPYEQYF; j_gene: TRBJ2-7; v_gene: TRBV19; abundance: once; d_gene: -
CDR3nt: TGTGCCAGCAGTCCGGACTGGCGAGGAACACAGTTCTTC; CDR3aa: CASSPDWRGTQFF; j_gene: TRBJ2-1; v_gene: TRBV5-3; abundance: few; d_gene: -
CDR3nt: TGCGCCAGCAGCCAAGGGGACCCCGGGACTGAAGCTTTCTTT; CDR3aa: CASSQGDPGTEAFF; j_gene: TRBJ1-1; v_gene: TRBV4-1; abundance: once; d_gene: -
CDR3nt: TGTGCCAGCGGCCGAGGGCGAGGAAATTCACCCCTCCACTTT; CDR3aa: CASGRGRGNSPLHF; j_gene: TRBJ1-6; v_gene: TRBV6-5; abundance: -; d_gene: -